This T cell receptor (beta chain) was sequenced in a study of cytomegalovirus exposure and HLA in healthy donors. This CDR3 has 11 amino acids. V lost 8 bases and J 3 bases, leaving 8 bases between the germline ends. Germline V gene sequence: CDR1 SGHTA, CDR2 FQGNSA. The donors belonged to the approximately 120-subject validation cohort, separate from the roughly 700-subject first cohort. Overall study results and limits: Through in vitro validation, three CMV-associated chains were shown to be specific for CMV antigens. Accounts indicate the classifier identified cytomegalovirus status with strong specificity and sensitivity. There were over 150 TCR beta chains listed as cytomegalovirus-associated.

To note about this clone: Its target is not known.

The table came from immunoSEQ multiplex PCR; TCRdb's copy has only in-frame clones and leaves some out. This table holds roughly 330,000 clones, around 90% found once. Sequencing input: PBMCs. The TCR sequence derives from a woman younger than 45 in good health and CMV-seropositive. The chain joins TRBV7-2 to TRBJ2-7; no reliable D call. The CDR3, as DNA: TGTGCCAGCCGTCTTATCTACGAGCAGTACTTC. Translation gives CASRLIYEQYF.